What follows are 27 T cell receptor beta chains derived from one specimen sequenced in a study of T cell clonality in common variable immunodeficiency. Clones were sequenced by immunoSEQ multiplex PCR, and TCRdb holds only the in-frame ones, with some missing. This sample has around 34,000 clones, each found more than once. The material sequenced was peripheral blood mononuclear cells. The receptors derive from a person between 18 and 70 years old in good health.

This clone was picked up many times. This CDR3 reads CASRRGGFPSTDTQYF. The DNA read from the CDR3 is TGTGCCAGCAGGCGAGGGGGCTTCCCCTCCACAGATACG. The J gene is TRBJ2-3, the V gene TRBV2; TRBD1 matches 7 bases. The CDR3 end lies 3 residues beyond the end of the read and is filled in from the germline J gene. The CDR3 covers 16 residues. Per the germline V gene, CDR1 is SNHLY and CDR2 is FYNNEI. V shed 6 bases and J 2 bases; nucleotides not matched to a gene: 11.

This clone was observed many times. From the germline J gene comes the end of the CDR3, since the read stops 3 residues before it. The chain couples TRBV5-6 to TRBJ1-1; D unclear. The germline V and J ends were trimmed by 1 base and 6 bases, with 13 bases remaining between them. CDR3 length: 14 amino acids. The germline gives CDR1 SGHDT, CDR2 YYEEEE. CDR3 residues: CASSLYEGRAEAFF. Partial CDR3 DNA: TGTGCCAGCAGCTTGTATGAGGGTAGGGCTGAA.

This clone has at least ten counts. Its ends do not fully match the called genes, so a read error is possible. The read finishes 3 residues shy of the CDR3 end, and the germline J gene is used to complete it. The chain couples TRBV4-2 to TRBJ1-6; 8 bases are a match to TRBD1. This CDR3 is 13 amino acids long. Germline V gives CDR1 LGHNA, CDR2 YNFKEQ. The CDR3 loop is CASSPTGGSPLHF. Partial CDR3 DNA: TGCGCCAGCAGCCCCACAGGGGGGTCACCC.

This clone was observed many times. The junction differs from germline at one of its ends, possibly a read error. The read ends 3 residues shy of where the CDR3 ends; the end is completed using the germline J gene. The rearrangement uses TRBV4-2 and TRBJ2-5; 7 bases agree with TRBD2. The germline gives CDR1 LGHNA, CDR2 YNFKEQ. The CDR3 is made up of 16 amino acids. The CDR3 DNA, read in part, is TGCGCCAGCAGCCAAGCTCCTAGCGGCACGGGGGAGACC. Translated, it gives CASSQAPSGTGET. The entire CDR3 protein is CASSQAPSGTGETQYF.

This clone has at least ten counts. Read coverage stops 3 residues before the CDR3 terminus; the germline J gene supplies the remainder. The chain recombines TRBV7-9 with TRBJ1-2, with D perhaps TRBD1 (5 bases). In germline, CDR1 is SEHNR, CDR2 FQNEAQ (reference sequence). The CDR3 spans 14 residues. Trimming removed 5 bases at V and 2 bases at J, with 12 bases between. The CDR3: CASSRGRGNYGYTF. The sequenced CDR3 bases are TGTGCCAGCAGCCGCGGCCGGGGGAACTATGGC.

This clone occurred many times. The read ends 3 residues early relative to the CDR3; the germline J gene fills the gap. The V and J genes are TRBV29-1 and TRBJ2-1; D is perhaps TRBD2 (7 bases). Germline CDR1 and CDR2: SQVTM and ANQGSEA. With 5 bases removed from V and 3 bases from J, the gap between germline ends came to 17 bases. The CDR3 consists of 15 residues. CDR3 bases read: TGCAGCGTTTCGGAGGGGGGACTAAACTACAATGAG. This sequence encodes CSVSEGGLNYNE. In full, the CDR3 reads CSVSEGGLNYNEQFF.

This clone was observed at least ten times. The sequenced fragment ends 3 residues before the CDR3 boundary, so the rest is inferred from the germline J gene. The chain links TRBV5-1 to TRBJ2-1; TRBD1 agrees at 8 bases. This CDR3 comprises 15 residues. V lost 0 bases to trimming and J lost 3 bases; unmatched junction nucleotides: 2. CDR1 and CDR2 from the germline V gene are SGHRS and YFSETQ. The chain's CDR3 is CASSLAGQGYNEQFF. The CDR3 DNA, read in part, is TGCGCCAGCAGCTTGGCAGGACAGGGCTACAATGAG. Complete variable domain (other parts from reference TRBV5-1 and TRBJ2-1): KAGVTQTPRYLIKTRGQQVTLSCSPISGHRSVSWYQQTPGQGLQFLFEYFSETQRNKGNFPGRFSGRQFSNSRSEMNVSTLELGDSALYLCASSLAGQGYNEQFFGPGTRLTVL.

This clone appeared many times. Coverage ceases 3 residues before the CDR3 finishes, and the germline J gene fills in the end. This chain joins TRBV20-1 and TRBJ1-2, with a weak D call TRBD1 (6 bases). This CDR3 contains 14 residues. V lost 1 base and J lost 0, with 9 bases in between. Germline CDR1 is DFQATT and CDR2 is SNEGSKA (reference sequence). CDR3 region: CSARGAGANYGYTF. CDR3 DNA (partial): TGCAGTGCTAGAGGGGCAGGGGCTAACTATGGC.

The sample holds many counts of this clone. The DNA ends 3 residues before the CDR3 does, and the rest of the CDR3 is filled in from the germline J gene. The chain uses TRBV9 and TRBJ1-4; a possible D gene is TRBD1 (5 bases). CDR3 size: 13 residues. The germline V and J ends were trimmed by 0 bases and 7 bases, with 7 bases remaining between them. Germline CDR1 is SGDLS and CDR2 is YYNGEE. CDR3 sequence: CASSVEGREKLFF. The sequenced CDR3 bases are TGTGCCAGCAGCGTAGAGGGGCGTGAAAAA.

The sample holds many counts of this clone. The CDR3 is cut off 3 residues early in the read; its end comes from the germline J gene. V usage is TRBV12-3 or TRBV12-4 and J usage is TRBJ2-7, with D possibly being TRBD2 (5 bases). The CDR3 spans 13 residues. V was cut by 1 base and J by 2 bases, with 6 bases left in between. CDR3: CASSLGRAYEQYF. Incomplete CDR3 DNA: TGTGCCAGCAGTTTAGGGCGGGCCTACGAG.

At least ten counts were recorded for this clone. The CDR3 extends 3 residues past the end of the read, so its final part is completed from the germline J gene. This chain joins TRBV20-1 and TRBJ1-6; 7 bases fit TRBD1. Germline V gives CDR1 DFQATT, CDR2 SNEGSKA (reference sequence). The CDR3 is 14 amino acids. V shed 2 bases, J shed 8 bases, and the junction held 6 bases outside the gene matches. The CDR3 is CSARLQGPDSPLHF. Partial CDR3 DNA: TGCAGTGCTAGATTACAGGGGCCTGATTCACCC.

This clone was picked up many times. The DNA ends 3 residues before the CDR3 does, and the rest of the CDR3 is filled in from the germline J gene. The gene calls are TRBV19 and TRBJ1-2; a possible D gene is TRBD1 (6 bases). Germline CDR1 LNHDA, CDR2 SQIVND (reference sequence). There are 17 residues in the CDR3. Trimming took 5 bases from V and 4 from J, leaving 23 bases between them. The sequenced part of the CDR3 DNA is TGTGCCAGTAGTGAGGAGACAGGAAACGAATTTTTCTATGGC. It codes for CASSEETGNEFFYG. The whole CDR3 sequence reads CASSEETGNEFFYGYTF.

As for this clone: The CDR3 goes on 3 residues after the read ends, and that part is filled in from the germline J gene. The rearrangement joins TRBV7-2 to TRBJ1-1; D is perhaps TRBD1 (6 bases). Trimming removed 5 bases at V and 4 bases at J, with 11 bases between. Germline loops: CDR1 SGHTA, CDR2 FQGNSA. CDR3 length equals 13 residues. CDR3 bases read: TGTGCCAGCAGCCCAAACAGGGTCACTGAA. Protein sequence: CASSPNRVTE. The entire CDR3 sequence reads CASSPNRVTEAFF.

This clone was counted at least ten times. The read ends 3 residues before the CDR3 terminus; that terminus is restored from the germline J gene. The chain carries TRBV5-4 and TRBJ2-3, with TRBD2 matching 7 bases. Germline CDR1 and CDR2: SGHNT and YYREEE (reference sequence). There are 15 residues in the CDR3. V lost 2 bases and J lost 1; bases outside the gene matches: 4. The CDR3 loop reads CASSLSSGRTDTQYF. Partial CDR3 DNA: TGTGCCAGCAGCTTATCTAGCGGACGCACAGATACG. Full variable domain (remainder filled in from reference TRBV5-4 and TRBJ2-3): ETGVTQSPTHLIKTRGQQVTLRCSSQSGHNTVSWYQQALGQGPQFIFQYYREEENGRGNFPPRFSGLQFPNYSSELNVNALELDDSALYLCASSLSSGRTDTQYFGPGTRLTVL.

This clone was found many times. The CDR3 extends 3 residues past the end of the read, so its final part is completed from the germline J gene. This chain links TRBV27 with TRBJ1-6; D is unclear. Germline loops: CDR1 MNHEY, CDR2 SMNVEV (reference sequence). V lost 5 bases and J lost 7, with 15 bases in between. The CDR3 totals 15 residues. The DNA read from the CDR3 is TGTGCCAGCAGTCCCGCGAGCGGGAGCAATTCACCC. It translates to CASSPASGSNSP. In full, the CDR3 is CASSPASGSNSPLHF.

This clone was observed many times. The read halts 3 residues ahead of the CDR3 end, with the missing end drawn from the germline J gene. The J gene is TRBJ2-5, the V gene TRBV5-4; TRBD2 agrees at 10 bases. This CDR3 comprises 15 residues. The junction had 8 bases not matched to a gene; V was cut back by 5 bases and J by 4 bases. CDR1 is SGHNT, CDR2 YYREEE, per germline (reference sequence). CDR3 sequence: CASSSSGRAGETQYF. The CDR3 bases that were read are TGTGCCAGCAGTTCCAGCGGGAGGGCCGGAGAGACC.

This clone appeared many times. Read coverage stops 3 residues before the CDR3 terminus; the germline J gene supplies the remainder. V is TRBV24-1 and J is TRBJ2-1; D perhaps matches TRBD2 (6 bases). Trimming removed 2 bases from V and 6 bases from J, with 13 bases in between. Germline CDR1 and CDR2: KGHDR and SFDVKD. There are 15 residues in the CDR3. The CDR3 bases that were read are TGTGCCACCAGTGATTCCCGGGACTCAACCAATGAG. It is translated as CATSDSRDSTNE. The full CDR3 is CATSDSRDSTNEQFF.

The sample holds many counts of this clone. The CDR3 here is CASSPGGSSYEQYF. Incomplete CDR3 DNA: TGTGCCAGCTCACCTGGCGGGAGCTCCTACGAG. The chain joins TRBV18 to TRBJ2-7; 7 bases match TRBD2. The read ends 3 residues early relative to the CDR3; the germline J gene fills the gap. The CDR3 spans 14 residues. V was clipped by 3 bases and J by 0 bases; unmatched bases: 2. Germline CDR1 and CDR2: KGHSH and LQKENI.

At least ten counts were recorded for this clone. The read comes to an end 3 residues before the CDR3 does, leaving the germline J gene to fill in the end. This chain connects TRBV20-1 to TRBJ2-2; 12 nucleotides match TRBD2. With 5 bases clipped from V and 10 bases from J, the junction kept 5 bases outside the gene matches. This CDR3 is built from 13 residues. Germline V gene lookup returns CDR1 DFQATT and CDR2 SNEGSKA (reference sequence). The sequenced part of the CDR3 DNA is TGCAGTGCTCCTCTAGCGGGAGGGGAGGAG. Its translation is CSAPLAGGEE. The whole CDR3 reads CSAPLAGGEELFF.

This clone has at least ten counts. The read stops 3 residues short of the end of the CDR3; the missing end is completed from the germline J gene. The gene calls are TRBV20-1 and TRBJ2-3, with 10 bases matching TRBD2. CDR1 is DFQATT, CDR2 SNEGSKA, per germline (reference sequence). Trimming cost V 4 bases and J 2 bases; bases outside gene matches: 3. CDR3 length equals 14 residues. The chain's CDR3 is CSAKLAGNTDTQYF. The sequenced CDR3 bases are TGCAGTGCTAAACTAGCGGGAAACACAGATACG.

This clone appeared many times. The CDR3 end is not reached by the read, which stops 3 residues before it; the germline J gene fills it in. The chain carries TRBV29-1 and TRBJ1-4; the match to TRBD1 covers 10 bases. There are 13 residues in the CDR3. Germline V lookup: CDR1 SQVTM, CDR2 ANQGSEA. The trim removed 7 bases at V and 7 bases at J, leaving 6 bases unmatched. CDR3 amino acids: CSGTGQGSEKLFF. The part of the CDR3 DNA that was read is TGCAGCGGGACGGGACAGGGGAGTGAAAAA.

In this sample, this clone turned up many times. The read finishes 3 residues shy of the CDR3 end, and the germline J gene is used to complete it. V usage is TRBV30 and J usage is TRBJ2-2, with 8 bases aligning to TRBD2. This CDR3 has 20 amino acids. Germline V CDR1 and CDR2: GTSNPN, SVGIG (reference sequence). The V gene end was trimmed by 0 bases and the J gene end by 6 bases; junction bases not matched to a gene: 21. The CDR3 is CAWSVLGSGVPPGGPGELFF. The sequenced part of the CDR3 DNA is TGTGCCTGGAGTGTACTTGGGTCGGGAGTCCCCCCGGGGGGGCCCGGGGAG. Supplemented by reference TRBV30 and TRBJ2-2, the full variable domain reads SQTIHQWPATLVQPVGSPLSLECTVEGTSNPNLYWYRQAAGRGLQLLFYSVGIGQISSEVPQNLSASRPQDRQFILSSKKLLLSDSGFYLCAWSVLGSGVPPGGPGELFFGEGSRLTVL.

This clone was observed at least ten times. The sequence runs out 3 residues before the end of the CDR3; the remainder is reconstructed from the germline J gene. V gene TRBV7-8 combines with J gene TRBJ1-1; D might be TRBD1 (6 bases). Trimming took off 3 bases at V and 0 bases at J, with 11 bases between the two ends. The germline CDR1 and CDR2 sequences are SGHVS and FQNEAQ. This CDR3 contains 15 residues. Here the CDR3 reads CASSFQGTVNTEAFF. Partial CDR3 DNA: TGTGCCAGCAGCTTTCAGGGGACGGTGAACACTGAA.

This clone was observed many times. The observed sequence ends 3 residues before the CDR3 terminus, with the missing tail filled in from the germline J gene. The chain joins TRBV18 to TRBJ1-4; tentatively, D is TRBD1 (5 bases). Germline loops: CDR1 KGHSH, CDR2 LQKENI. CDR3 length equals 14 residues. Trimming pared 3 bases from V and 0 bases from J, leaving 5 bases between. The CDR3 loop reads CASSPTATNEKLFF. CDR3 DNA, as far as it was read: TGTGCCAGCTCACCGACAGCAACTAATGAAAAA.

This clone was seen repeatedly, ten times or more. From the germline J gene comes the end of the CDR3, since the read stops 3 residues before it. At the DNA level, this CDR3 is encoded by other sequences in the same sample as well. The chain joins TRBV7-9 to TRBJ2-3; D might be TRBD2 (6 bases). V lost 3 bases and J 0 bases, leaving 10 bases between the germline ends. Germline V gives CDR1 SEHNR, CDR2 FQNEAQ (reference sequence). The CDR3 loop spans 15 amino acids. Partial CDR3 DNA: TGTGCCAGCAGCTTCTCTAGCGCTAGCACAGATACG. Translated: CASSFSSASTDT. The whole CDR3 protein is CASSFSSASTDTQYF.

This clone was detected many times. The read comes to an end 3 residues before the CDR3 does, leaving the germline J gene to fill in the end. The chain couples TRBV7-2 to TRBJ1-3; D gene unclear. Germline V gene data show CDR1 as SGHTA and CDR2 as FQGNSA. Trimming took off 1 base at V and 0 bases at J, with 7 bases between the two ends. The CDR3 is 15 amino acids. The CDR3 bases that were read are TGTGCCAGCAGCTTAGGGCCAGTCTCTGGAAACACC. This codes for CASSLGPVSGNT. The full CDR3 protein is CASSLGPVSGNTIYF.

This clone was observed a handful of times. The read is 3 residues too short to cover the CDR3 end, so that end is filled in from the germline J gene. The chain combines TRBV7-9 with TRBJ2-1; D possibly corresponds to TRBD1 (7 bases). The V end was cut by 5 bases, the J end by 5 bases, with 10 bases between. The CDR3 is 13 amino acids. Germline V gene data show CDR1 as SEHNR and CDR2 as FQNEAQ (reference sequence). This CDR3 is CASSQGGNNEQFF. The sequenced CDR3 bases are TGTGCCAGCAGCCAGGGGGGTAACAATGAG.